Listed below are T cell receptor beta chains from one sample, sequenced in a study of cytomegalovirus exposure and HLA in healthy donors. Sequenced by immunoSEQ multiplex PCR; TCRdb stores in-frame clones only, minus some. The table has under 150,000 clones, 55% to 75% seen once. Sequenced: PBMCs. The origin of the receptors is a man between 50 and 59 years old in good health and CMV-seropositive. Both conserved end residues are trimmed from each CDR3. D genes are given only for firm matches.

>TRBV7-9|NA|TRBJ1-5
SSSLDPGGGLGNQPQH
>TRBV5-1|TRBD1|TRBJ1-2
ASSLGPGTGGGYGYT
>TRBV19|NA|TRBJ2-3
ASSTLTTAHSTDTQY
>TRBV7-3|NA|TRBJ1-4
ASSSPQGKGEKLF
>TRBV9|TRBD2|TRBJ2-1
ASSTRTSGGRGEQF
>TRBV4-3|TRBD1|TRBJ2-7
ASSFIRDRDHEQY
>TRBV7-3|NA|TRBJ2-7
ASSRDAAERYEQY
>TRBV7-6|TRBD1|TRBJ1-2
ASSLEPGQGSYGYT
>TRBV7-2|NA|TRBJ2-3
ASSLYTDTQY
>TRBV28|NA|TRBJ1-1
ASSIPGVGLNTEAF
>TRBV2|NA|TRBJ2-4
ASIEEAALAKNIQY
>TRBV5-8|NA|TRBJ1-4
ASNTDRSREKLF
>TRBV7-2|TRBD2|TRBJ2-3
ASSLGLAGVVNTDTQY
>TRBV7-2|NA|TRBJ1-1
ASSLAGSQPNTEAF
>TRBV9|TRBD2|TRBJ2-1
ASSVGLAGEAGYNEQF
>TRBV6-5|TRBD1|TRBJ1-1
ASNRGQGQAF
>TRBV27|NA|TRBJ2-1
ASSAGSRNEQF
>TRBV19|NA|TRBJ1-1
ASSIEGSAGQAF
>TRBV27|TRBD1|TRBJ1-5
ASSLRRDRVGGGNQPQH
>TRBV29-1|NA|TRBJ2-3
SVRVTDTQY
>TRBV5-1|NA|TRBJ1-2
ASSLRWGPEDGYT
>TRBV27|TRBD1|TRBJ1-5
ASSFRTGVQPQH
>TRBV27|TRBD1|TRBJ2-7
ASSFRDRPYEQY
>TRBV6-1|TRBD1|TRBJ2-5
ASRNPTGWETQY
>TRBV7-8|NA|TRBJ1-1
ASGGGLEAF
>TRBV7-2|NA|TRBJ1-2
ASSLEAGRT
>TRBV6-1|TRBD1|TRBJ2-7
ASILEGASYEQY
>TRBV7-9|TRBD1|TRBJ2-5
ASSPRQGRETQY
>TRBV5-5|TRBD2|TRBJ2-5
ASSFGLARRAETQY
>TRBV27|NA|TRBJ1-1
ASSAYGTRRGGEAF
>TRBV10-1|NA|TRBJ1-6
ASSHRENNSPLH
>TRBV15|TRBD2|TRBJ2-1
ATSIPTSGSRNEQF
>TRBV5-4|NA|TRBJ2-1
ASNKQGRNDEQF
>TRBV5-1|NA|TRBJ1-2
ASSFTGSDYGYT
>TRBV6-5|TRBD2|TRBJ2-3
ASRGTTPDTQY
>TRBV19|NA|TRBJ2-3
ASSRAHGNSDTQY
>TRBV15|NA|TRBJ2-3
ATSRGTGTDTQY
>TRBV27|NA|TRBJ2-1
ASGWGTYYNEQF
>TRBV10-3|TRBD2|TRBJ2-5
AISVAGQETQY